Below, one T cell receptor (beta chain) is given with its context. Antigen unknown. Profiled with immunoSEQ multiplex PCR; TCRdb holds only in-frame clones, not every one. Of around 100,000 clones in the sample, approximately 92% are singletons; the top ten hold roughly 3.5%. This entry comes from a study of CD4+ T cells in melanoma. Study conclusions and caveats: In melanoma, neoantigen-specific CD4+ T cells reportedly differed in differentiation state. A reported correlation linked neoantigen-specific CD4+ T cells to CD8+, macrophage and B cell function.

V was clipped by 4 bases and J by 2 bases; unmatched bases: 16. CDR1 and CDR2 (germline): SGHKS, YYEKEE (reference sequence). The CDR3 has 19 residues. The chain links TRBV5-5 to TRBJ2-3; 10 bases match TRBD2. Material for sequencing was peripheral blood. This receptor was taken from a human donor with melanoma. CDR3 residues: CASSRSLLTSGWDTDTQYF. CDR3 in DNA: TGTGCCAGCAGCCGATCTCTATTGACTAGCGGGTGGGACACAGATACGCAGTATTTT.